Presented here are 10 T cell receptor beta chains from one specimen sequenced in a study of shared clonotypes between healthy human individuals. Data came from immunoSEQ multiplex PCR; TCRdb stores just in-frame clones and leaves some out. The repertoire holds 450,000 to 600,000 clones, with roughly 78% as singletons. The specimen was PBMCs. These receptors all come from a woman between 40 and 50 years old in good health. Some clones in this sample may be carry-over from other donors' samples.

About this clone itself: Other DNA sequences in this sample translate to the same CDR3. V usage is TRBV28 and J usage is TRBJ2-2, with D unresolved. Germline V gives CDR1 MDHEN, CDR2 SYDVKM. V lost 5 bases, J lost 2 bases, and 3 bases lay in between. This CDR3 spans 12 amino acids. The CDR3 spells CASSLNTGELFF. CDR3 DNA sequence: TGTGCCAGCAGTCTCAACACCGGGGAGCTGTTTTTT.

V is TRBV21-1 and J is TRBJ1-4; TRBD1 is taken as the D call from the table, unchecked against the DNA. TRBV21-1 is shown as a pseudogene. The CDR3 spans 18 residues. CDR3 in DNA: TGTGCCAGCAGCAAAGGGGATTACAGGGTCCCGGCTAATGAAAAACTGTTTTTT. This gives the protein CASSKGDYRVPANEKLFF.

V gene TRBV6-5 combines with J gene TRBJ2-1; D unresolved. Germline lookup yields CDR1 MNHEY and CDR2 SVGAGI. This CDR3 spans 12 amino acids. The V gene lost 7 bases and the J gene lost 9 bases, with 13 bases spanning the gap. CDR3 sequence: CASTSPSSEQFF. The CDR3 DNA reads TGTGCCAGCACCTCTCCCTCCAGTGAGCAGTTCTTC.

CDR3 residues: CAWRGVRGGNNEKLFF. The CDR3 DNA reads as TGTGCCTGGAGGGGAGTGCGCGGGGGAAATAATGAAAAACTGTTTTTT. This chain joins TRBV30 and TRBJ1-4, with a weak D call TRBD1 (5 bases). Germline V lookup: CDR1 GTSNPN, CDR2 SVGIG (reference sequence). CDR3 length: 16 residues. Trimming took off 3 bases at V and 4 bases at J, with 18 bases between the two ends.

This chain uses TRBV1 with TRBJ2-5; TRBD2 was called by the table and not checked on the DNA. TRBV1 is noted as a pseudogene. The CDR3 is 17 residues long. CDR3 amino acids: CTSSHPWRAEVGPTQYF. The CDR3 nucleotides are TGCACCAGCAGCCACCCATGGAGGGCGGAGGTGGGACCGACCCAGTACTTC.

The chain joins TRBV28 to TRBJ2-7; D gene ambiguous. Germline CDR1 is MDHEN and CDR2 is SYDVKM. CDR3 size: 15 residues. Trimming removed 5 bases from V and 2 bases from J, with 16 bases in between. The CDR3 sequence: CASSVPYREPYEQYF. CDR3 sequence (DNA): TGTGCCAGCAGTGTTCCCTATAGGGAACCCTACGAGCAGTACTTC. The full variable domain, rest sourced from reference TRBV28 and TRBJ2-7, is DVKVTQSSRYLVKRTGEKVFLECVQDMDHENMFWYRQDPGLGLRLIYFSYDVKMKEKGDIPEGYSVSREKKERFSLILESASTNQTSMYLCASSVPYREPYEQYFGPGTRLTVT.

V and J are TRBV4-2 and TRBJ2-7; 11 bases match TRBD2. CDR3 size: 19 residues. CDR1 is LGHNA, CDR2 YNFKEQ, per germline. V lost 0 bases to trimming and J lost 3 bases; unmatched junction nucleotides: 13. CDR3 sequence (DNA): TGTGCCAGCAGCCAAGATTTTCTAGCGGGAGGACGGGAGGACTACGAGCAGTACTTC. It yields the protein CASSQDFLAGGREDYEQYF.

This clone has only one observation. The rearrangement joins TRBV4-3 to TRBJ1-1; D ambiguous. Germline assignment: CDR1 LGHNA and CDR2 YSLEER. Trimming stripped 4 bases from V and 3 bases from J, with 18 bases between. This CDR3 has 16 residues. The CDR3 protein is CASSRELGRLDTEAFF. The CDR3 coding sequence is TGCGCCAGCAGCCGAGAATTAGGGCGGTTGGACACTGAAGCTTTCTTT.

The chain has TRBV5-4 and TRBJ2-1; TRBD1 is a possible D gene (6 bases). V gave up 3 bases and J gave up 1 base, with 11 bases separating them. The CDR3 extends over 15 amino acids. Germline V gene data show CDR1 as SGHNT and CDR2 as YYREEE (reference sequence). The CDR3 coding sequence is TGTGCCAGCAGCTCCCCCAGGGGATCCTACAATGAGCAGTTCTTC. Its translation is CASSSPRGSYNEQFF. Full variable domain (remainder filled in from reference TRBV5-4 and TRBJ2-1): ETGVTQSPTHLIKTRGQQVTLRCSSQSGHNTVSWYQQALGQGPQFIFQYYREEENGRGNFPPRFSGLQFPNYSSELNVNALELDDSALYLCASSSPRGSYNEQFFGPGTRLTVL.

This clone appeared a few times. The gene calls are TRBV12-1 and TRBJ2-3; the listed D gene, TRBD2, was not tested against the DNA. TRBV12-1 is given as a pseudogene. CDR3 length: 16 residues. The CDR3 DNA reads TGTGCCAGCAGCGCTCGACTAGCGGGAAACACAGATACGCAGTATTTT. As protein: CASSARLAGNTDTQYF.